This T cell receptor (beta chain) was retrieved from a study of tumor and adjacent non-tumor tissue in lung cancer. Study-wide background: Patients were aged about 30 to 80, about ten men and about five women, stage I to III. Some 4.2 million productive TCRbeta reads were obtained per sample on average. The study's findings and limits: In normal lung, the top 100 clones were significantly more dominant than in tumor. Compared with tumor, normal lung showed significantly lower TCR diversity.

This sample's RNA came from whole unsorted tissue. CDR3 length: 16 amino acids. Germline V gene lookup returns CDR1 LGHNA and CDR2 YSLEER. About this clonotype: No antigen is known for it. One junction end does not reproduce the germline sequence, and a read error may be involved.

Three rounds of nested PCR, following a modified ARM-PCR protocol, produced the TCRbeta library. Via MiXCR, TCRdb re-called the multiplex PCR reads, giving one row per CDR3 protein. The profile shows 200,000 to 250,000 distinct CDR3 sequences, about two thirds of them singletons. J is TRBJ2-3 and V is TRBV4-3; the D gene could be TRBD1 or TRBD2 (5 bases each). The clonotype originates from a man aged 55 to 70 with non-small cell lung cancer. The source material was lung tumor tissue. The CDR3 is CVSTQDRADTTDTQYF. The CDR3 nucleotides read TGCGTCAGCACCCAAGATAGAGCGGACACCACAGATACGCAGTATTTT.